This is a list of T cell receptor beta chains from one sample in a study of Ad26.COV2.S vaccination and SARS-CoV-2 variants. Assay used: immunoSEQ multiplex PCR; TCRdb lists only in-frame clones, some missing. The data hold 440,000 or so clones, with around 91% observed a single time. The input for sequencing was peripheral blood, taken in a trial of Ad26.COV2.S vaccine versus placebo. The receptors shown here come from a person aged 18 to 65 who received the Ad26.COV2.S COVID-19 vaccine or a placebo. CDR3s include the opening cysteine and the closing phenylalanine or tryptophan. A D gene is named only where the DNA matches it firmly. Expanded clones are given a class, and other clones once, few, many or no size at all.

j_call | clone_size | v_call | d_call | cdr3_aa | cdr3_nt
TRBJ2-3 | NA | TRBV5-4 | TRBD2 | CASSPGLAGAGTDTQYF | TGTGCCAGCTCACCGGGACTAGCGGGAGCCGGCACAGATACGCAGTATTTT
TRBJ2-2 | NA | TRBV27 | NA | CASSFGGGELFF | TGTGCCAGCAGTTTTGGTGGCGGGGAGCTGTTTTTT
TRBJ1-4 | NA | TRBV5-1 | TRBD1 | CASTRGHGEKLFF | TGCGCCAGCACCAGGGGGCATGGCGAAAAACTGTTTTTT
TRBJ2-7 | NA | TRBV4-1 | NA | CASSQEETLSYEQYF | TGCGCCAGCAGCCAAGAGGAGACTCTCTCCTACGAGCAGTACTTC
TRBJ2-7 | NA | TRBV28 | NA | CASSLLGAHEQYF | TGTGCCAGCAGTTTATTAGGAGCCCACGAGCAGTACTTC
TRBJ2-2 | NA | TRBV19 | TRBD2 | CATYGAGIGTGELFF | TGTGCCACCTACGGAGCGGGAATTGGCACCGGGGAGCTGTTTTTT
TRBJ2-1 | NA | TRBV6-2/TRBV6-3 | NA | CASSYPGEDEQFF | TGTGCCAGCAGTTACCCGGGAGAGGATGAGCAGTTCTTC
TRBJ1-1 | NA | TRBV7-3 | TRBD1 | CASSPTGGSTEAFF | TGTGCCAGCAGCCCGACAGGGGGCAGCACTGAAGCTTTCTTT
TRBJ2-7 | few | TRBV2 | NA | CASSPDVGEQYF | TGTGCCAGCTCTCCGGACGTTGGGGAGCAGTACTTC
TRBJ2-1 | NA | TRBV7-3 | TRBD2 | CASSEAGGLNEQFF | TGTGCCAGCAGCGAAGCGGGAGGGCTCAATGAGCAGTTCTTC
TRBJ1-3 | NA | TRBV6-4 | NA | CASSDGGAGNTIYF | TGTGCCAGCAGTGATGGGGGGGCTGGAAACACCATATATTTT
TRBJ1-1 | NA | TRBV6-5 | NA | CASSWTQGFEAFF | TGTGCCAGCAGTTGGACACAGGGATTTGAAGCTTTCTTT
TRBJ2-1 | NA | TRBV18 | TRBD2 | CASSLVDWTSGSLVQFF | TGTGCCAGCTCTCTCGTGGATTGGACTAGCGGGAGTTTGGTACAGTTCTTC
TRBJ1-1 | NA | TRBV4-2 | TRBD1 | CASSRVRTGGVVGTEAFF | TGTGCCAGCAGCCGGGTTAGGACAGGGGGCGTTGTGGGCACTGAAGCTTTCTTT
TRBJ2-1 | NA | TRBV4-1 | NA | CASSQVYEQFF | TGCGCCAGCAGCCAGGTTTATGAGCAGTTCTTC
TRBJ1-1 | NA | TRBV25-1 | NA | CASIPTGLNTEAFF | TGTGCCAGCATCCCGACAGGTTTGAACACTGAAGCTTTCTTT
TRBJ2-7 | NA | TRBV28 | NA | CASSLGLGTYEQYF | TGTGCCAGCAGTTTGGGACTCGGCACCTACGAGCAGTACTTC
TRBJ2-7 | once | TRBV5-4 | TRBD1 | CASSLNRGLGEQYF | TGTGCCAGCAGCTTGAACAGGGGTTTAGGCGAGCAGTACTTC
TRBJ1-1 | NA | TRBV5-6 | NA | CASSFGAGTVNTEAFF | TGTGCCAGCAGCTTTGGGGCAGGGACCGTGAACACTGAAGCTTTCTTT
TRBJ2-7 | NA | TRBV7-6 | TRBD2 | CASSLGSGTSYEQYF | TGTGCCAGCAGCTTAGGGAGCGGGACCTCCTACGAGCAGTACTTC
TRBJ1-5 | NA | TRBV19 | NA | CASSAGYGNQPQHF | TGTGCCAGTAGTGCCGGGTATGGAAATCAGCCCCAGCATTTT
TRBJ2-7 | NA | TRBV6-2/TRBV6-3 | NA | CASSYRSYEQYF | TGTGCCAGCAGTTACCGATCCTACGAGCAGTACTTT
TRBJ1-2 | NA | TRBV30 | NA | CAWSVSEWSSDPYGYTF | TGTGCCTGGAGTGTAAGTGAGTGGTCCTCGGACCCCTATGGCTACACCTTC
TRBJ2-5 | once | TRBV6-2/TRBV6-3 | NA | CASSILGETQYF | NA
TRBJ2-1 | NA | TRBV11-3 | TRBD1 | CASSSNRGRRLEQFF | TGTGCCAGCAGCTCAAACAGGGGCCGCCGATTGGAGCAGTTCTTC
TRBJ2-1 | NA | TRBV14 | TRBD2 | CASSNPSGWLNEQFF | TGTGCCAGCAGCAACCCTAGCGGATGGCTAAATGAGCAGTTCTTC
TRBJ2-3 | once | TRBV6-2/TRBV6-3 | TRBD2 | CASSYPAAGERLSTDTQYF | TGTGCCAGCAGTTACCCAGCCGCGGGGGAGAGATTAAGCACAGATACGCAGTATTTT